These T cell receptor beta chains were read from a single sample in a study of T cells in Graves' hyperthyroidism and ophthalmopathy. MiXCR was run by TCRdb on the multiplex PCR reads, yielding one entry per CDR3 protein. Among roughly 560,000 distinct CDR3 sequences listed, about 14% were seen once. The specimen sequenced was blood. These receptors all come from a woman between 40 and 50 years old with Graves' ophthalmopathy. The CDR3 runs from the conserved cysteine through the conserved F or W. A D gene is named only where the DNA matches it firmly. Expanded clones are given a class, and other clones once, few, many or no size at all.

many	TRBV7-3	TRBJ2-5	NA	CASSLTQAGETQYF	TGTGCCAGCAGCTTAACCCAGGCGGGGGAGACCCAGTACTTC
many	TRBV10-2	TRBJ2-2	TRBD1	CASLTGANTGELFF	TGCGCCAGCCTGACAGGGGCGAACACCGGGGAGCTGTTTTTT
many	TRBV27	TRBJ2-5	TRBD2	CASSLGSGSGLETQYF	TGTGCCAGCAGTTTAGGAAGCGGGAGTGGATTGGAGACCCAGTACTTC
NA	TRBV6-2/TRBV6-3	TRBJ2-7	NA	CASSLPEWGPYEQYF	TGTGCCAGCAGCTTGCCCGAATGGGGACCCTACGAGCAGTACTTC
many	TRBV27	TRBJ1-2	TRBD1	CASSRQGAPSYGYTF	TGTGCCAGCAGTAGACAGGGGGCGCCAAGTTATGGCTACACCTTC
many	TRBV6-2/TRBV6-3	TRBJ2-4	NA	CASGLAKNIQYF	TGTGCCAGCGGACTAGCCAAAAACATTCAGTACTTC
many	TRBV10-3	TRBJ2-7	NA	CAISESRGAEQYF	TGTGCCATCAGTGAGTCGAGGGGCGCAGAGCAGTACTTC
many	TRBV7-2	TRBJ2-7	TRBD1	CASSRETGESYEQYF	TGTGCCAGCAGCAGAGAGACAGGGGAATCCTACGAGCAGTACTTC
many	TRBV28	TRBJ2-5	NA	CASSSGAEETQYF	TGTGCCAGCAGTTCGGGCGCGGAAGAGACCCAGTACTTC
many	TRBV15	TRBJ1-1	NA	CATSPGAEVTEAFF	TGTGCCACCAGCCCCGGGGCCGAGGTCACTGAAGCTTTCTTT
many	TRBV12-3/TRBV12-4	TRBJ2-1	NA	CASKAGRNEQFF	TGTGCCAGCAAGGCAGGGCGAAATGAGCAGTTCTTC
many	TRBV12-3/TRBV12-4	TRBJ1-1	NA	CASSLVGADTEAFF	TGTGCCAGCAGTTTAGTGGGCGCTGACACTGAAGCTTTCTTT
few	TRBV4-1	TRBJ2-5	TRBD2	CASSRSEGASGIQETQYF	TGCGCCAGCAGCCGCTCGGAGGGGGCTAGCGGGATACAAGAGACCCAGTACTTC
few	TRBV7-8	TRBJ2-7	NA	CASSSSLHNEQYF	TGTGCCAGCAGCTCTAGCTTGCACAACGAGCAGTACTTC
many	TRBV30	TRBJ2-5	NA	CAWSVRVRGQETQYF	TGTGCCTGGAGTGTAAGGGTACGGGGGCAGGAGACCCAGTACTTC
NA	TRBV6-5	TRBJ1-6	NA	CASSYSGVDNSPLHF	TGTGCCAGCAGTTACAGCGGGGTGGATAATTCACCCCTCCACTTT
many	TRBV19	TRBJ1-5	TRBD1	CASSIGGGGYQPQHF	TGTGCCAGTAGTATTGGTGGAGGGGGCTACCAGCCCCAGCATTTT
many	TRBV6-5	TRBJ1-3	NA	CASSYSGPGNTIYF	TGTGCCAGCAGTTACTCTGGTCCTGGAAACACCATATATTTT
many	TRBV27	TRBJ2-2	NA	CASSQNAGELFF	TGTGCCAGCAGCCAGAACGCCGGGGAGCTGTTTTTT
few	TRBV11-3	TRBJ1-3	NA	CASSARLPSGNTIYF	TGTGCCAGCAGCGCACGGCTACCCTCTGGAAACACCATATATTTT
many	TRBV27	TRBJ2-6	NA	CASSWQGSGANVLTF	TGTGCCAGCAGTTGGCAGGGGAGTGGGGCCAACGTCCTGACTTTC
NA	TRBV19	TRBJ2-7	TRBD2	CASSIGLAYDEQYF	TGTGCCAGTAGTATAGGACTAGCGTATGACGAGCAGTACTTC
many	TRBV10-3	TRBJ2-5	NA	CAIWGGPQETQYF	TGTGCCATCTGGGGGGGCCCCCAAGAGACCCAGTACTTC
many	TRBV5-1	TRBJ1-2	NA	CASSPATYGYTF	TGCGCCAGCAGCCCCGCTACCTATGGCTACACCTTC
NA	TRBV28	TRBJ1-5	NA	CASSPPPSNQPQHF	TGTGCCAGCAGTCCCCCCCCGAGCAATCAGCCCCAGCATTTT
many	TRBV11-2	TRBJ2-3	NA	CASSLGQFTDTQYF	TGTGCCAGCAGCTTAGGGCAGTTCACAGATACGCAGTATTTT
NA	TRBV12-3/TRBV12-4	TRBJ2-7	NA	CASSDRAGGEYEQYF	TGTGCCAGCAGTGACAGGGCAGGGGGGGAGTACGAGCAGTACTTC
many	TRBV29-1	TRBJ2-2	NA	CSVEVRGLNTGELFF	TGCAGCGTTGAAGTGCGGGGGCTGAACACCGGGGAGCTGTTTTTT
NA	TRBV19	TRBJ1-1	NA	CASTPGAAIEAFF	TGTGCCAGTACCCCAGGGGCGGCAATTGAAGCTTTCTTT
many	TRBV7-2	TRBJ2-7	TRBD1	CASSEGARGDEQYF	TGTGCCAGCAGCGAGGGGGCTAGGGGAGACGAGCAGTACTTC
many	TRBV11-2	TRBJ2-7	TRBD2	CASNPGGYEQYF	TGTGCCAGCAACCCCGGGGGGTACGAGCAGTACTTC
many	TRBV19	TRBJ1-5	TRBD1	CASSTLGQGRHQPQHF	TGTGCCAGTAGTACCCTAGGACAGGGAAGGCATCAGCCCCAGCATTTT
many	TRBV6-1	TRBJ1-5	TRBD1	CASSTGTGGSQPQHF	TGTGCCAGCAGTACCGGGACAGGGGGCAGTCAGCCCCAGCATTTT
many	TRBV10-3	TRBJ2-7	TRBD2	CAISPRLAGVYEQYF	TGTGCCATCAGCCCGAGACTAGCGGGGGTTTACGAGCAGTACTTC
many	TRBV6-1	TRBJ2-4	TRBD1	CASRGGDRGARNIQYF	TGTGCCAGCAGGGGCGGGGACAGGGGGGCTAGGAACATTCAGTACTTC
many	TRBV28	TRBJ2-5	TRBD2	CATGGRGETQYF	TGTGCCACGGGGGGGCGGGGAGAGACCCAGTACTTC
many	TRBV6-2/TRBV6-3	TRBJ1-1	NA	CASSLARANTEAFF	TGTGCCAGCAGTTTGGCCCGGGCGAACACTGAAGCTTTCTTT
many	TRBV10-3	TRBJ1-1	NA	CAISQGTDTEAFF	TGTGCCATTTCACAGGGTACCGACACTGAAGCTTTCTTT
many	TRBV6-1	TRBJ1-5	NA	CASSEGSGRHQPQHF	TGTGCCAGCAGTGAAGGGAGTGGGCGGCATCAGCCCCAGCATTTT
many	TRBV30	TRBJ2-7	NA	CAWSGSFYEQYF	TGTGCCTGGAGTGGTAGCTTCTACGAGCAGTACTTC
many	TRBV7-9	TRBJ1-2	TRBD1	CASSSSGGRGYTF	TGTGCCAGCAGCTCATCAGGGGGCCGGGGCTACACCTTC
NA	TRBV28	TRBJ1-5	NA	CASSIQGFQPQHF	TGTGCCAGCAGTATTCAGGGGTTTCAGCCCCAGCATTTT
many	TRBV30	TRBJ1-1	NA	CAWTVGTDSEAFF	TGTGCCTGGACGGTCGGCACGGACTCTGAAGCTTTCTTT